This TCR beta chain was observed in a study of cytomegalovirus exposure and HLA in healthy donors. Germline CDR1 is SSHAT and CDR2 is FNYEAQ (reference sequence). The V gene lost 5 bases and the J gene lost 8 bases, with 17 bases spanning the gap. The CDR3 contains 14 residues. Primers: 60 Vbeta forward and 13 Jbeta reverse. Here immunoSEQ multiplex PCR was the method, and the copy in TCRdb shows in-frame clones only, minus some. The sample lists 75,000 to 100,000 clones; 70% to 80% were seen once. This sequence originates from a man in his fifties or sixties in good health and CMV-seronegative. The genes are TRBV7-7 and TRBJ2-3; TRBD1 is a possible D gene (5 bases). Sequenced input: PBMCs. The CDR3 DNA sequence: TGTGCCAGCAGCCCTGGACACCCAAGGGTTACGCAGTATTTT. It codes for CASSPGHPRVTQYF.